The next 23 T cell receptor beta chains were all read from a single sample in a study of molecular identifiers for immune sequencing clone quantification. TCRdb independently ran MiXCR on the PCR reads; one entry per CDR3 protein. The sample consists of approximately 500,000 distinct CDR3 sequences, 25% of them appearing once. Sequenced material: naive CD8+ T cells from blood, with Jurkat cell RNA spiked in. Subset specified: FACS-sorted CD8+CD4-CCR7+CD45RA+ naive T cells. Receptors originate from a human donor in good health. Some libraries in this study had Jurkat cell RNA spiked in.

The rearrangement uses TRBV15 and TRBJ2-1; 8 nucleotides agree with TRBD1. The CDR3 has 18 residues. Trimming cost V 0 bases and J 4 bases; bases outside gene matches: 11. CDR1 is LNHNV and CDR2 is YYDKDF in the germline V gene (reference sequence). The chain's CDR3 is CATSRDTRGQLIYNEQFF. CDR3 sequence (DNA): TGTGCCACCAGCAGAGATACCAGGGGGCAACTCATATACAATGAGCAGTTCTTC.

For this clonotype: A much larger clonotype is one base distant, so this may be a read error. CDR3 sequence: CASSDGTSGGPAPDMQYF. The DNA of the CDR3 is TGTGCCAGCAGCGACGGGACTAGCGGGGGCCCTGCCCCAGATATGCAGTATTTT. This chain connects TRBV7-8 to TRBJ2-3; 14 nucleotides line up with TRBD2. Germline CDR1 SGHVS, CDR2 FQNEAQ. The CDR3 is 18 residues long.

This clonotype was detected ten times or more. CDR3 in amino acids: CASSPGWAGKDYEQYF. In DNA form, the CDR3 reads TGCGCCAGCAGCCCCGGATGGGCGGGAAAGGACTACGAGCAGTACTTC. The chain joins TRBV5-1 to TRBJ2-7; perhaps TRBD2 as D (6 bases). Between the trimmed V and J ends, which lost 4 bases and 3 bases, there was a span of 20 bases. There are 16 residues in the CDR3. Germline CDR1 SGHRS, CDR2 YFSETQ.

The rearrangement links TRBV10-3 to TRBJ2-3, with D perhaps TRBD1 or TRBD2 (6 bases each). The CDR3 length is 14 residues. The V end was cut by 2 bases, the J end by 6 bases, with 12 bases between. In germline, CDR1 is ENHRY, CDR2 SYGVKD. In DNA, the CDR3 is TGTGCCATCAGTGAGCCGTCGGGGGCGGATACGCAGTATTTT. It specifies CAISEPSGADTQYF.

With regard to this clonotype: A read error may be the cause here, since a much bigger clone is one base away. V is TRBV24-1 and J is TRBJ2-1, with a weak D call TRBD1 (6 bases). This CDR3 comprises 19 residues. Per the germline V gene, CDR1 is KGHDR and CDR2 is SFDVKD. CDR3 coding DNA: TGTGCCACCAGTGACGGGACCACAGGTATCGTCCGTCGGGACAATGAGCAGTCCTTC. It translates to CATSDGTTGIVRRDNEQSF.

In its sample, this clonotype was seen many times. In DNA, the CDR3 is TGTGCCAGCAGATCCACACCCGTTGACACAGATACGCAGTATTTT. It translates to CASRSTPVDTDTQYF. This chain connects TRBV12-3 or TRBV12-4 to TRBJ2-3; D remains unclear. The V end was cut by 6 bases, the J end by 2 bases, with 15 bases between. CDR3 length: 15 amino acids.

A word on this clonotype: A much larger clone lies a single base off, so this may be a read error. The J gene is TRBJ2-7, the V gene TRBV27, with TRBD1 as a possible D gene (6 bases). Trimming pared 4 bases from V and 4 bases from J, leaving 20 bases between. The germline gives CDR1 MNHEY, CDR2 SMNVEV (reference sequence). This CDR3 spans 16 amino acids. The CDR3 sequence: CASSSNRDTGWYEQYF. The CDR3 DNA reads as TGTGCCAGCAGTTCAAACAGGGATACCGGCTGGTACGAGCAGTACTTC.

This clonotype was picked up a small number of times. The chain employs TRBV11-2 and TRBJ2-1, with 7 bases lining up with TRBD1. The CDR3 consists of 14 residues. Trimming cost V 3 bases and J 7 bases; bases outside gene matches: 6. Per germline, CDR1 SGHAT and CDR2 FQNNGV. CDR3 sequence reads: CASSLMTGPNEQFF. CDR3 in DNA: TGTGCCAGCAGCTTGATGACAGGGCCTAATGAGCAGTTCTTC.

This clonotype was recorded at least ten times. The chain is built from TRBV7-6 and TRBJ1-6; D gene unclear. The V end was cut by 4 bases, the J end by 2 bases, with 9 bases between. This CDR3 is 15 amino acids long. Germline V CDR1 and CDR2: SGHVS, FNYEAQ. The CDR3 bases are TGTGCCAGCAGCTCTGAGGGCGCCTATAATTCACCCCTCCACTTT. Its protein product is CASSSEGAYNSPLHF.

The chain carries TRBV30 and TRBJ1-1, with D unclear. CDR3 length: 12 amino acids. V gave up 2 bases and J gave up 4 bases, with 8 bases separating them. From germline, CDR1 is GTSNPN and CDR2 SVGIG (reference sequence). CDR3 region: CAWSPSSTEAFF. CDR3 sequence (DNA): TGTGCCTGGAGTCCCTCTTCCACTGAAGCTTTCTTT. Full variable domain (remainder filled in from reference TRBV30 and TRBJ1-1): SQTIHQWPATLVQPVGSPLSLECTVEGTSNPNLYWYRQAAGRGLQLLFYSVGIGQISSEVPQNLSASRPQDRQFILSSKKLLLSDSGFYLCAWSPSSTEAFFGQGTRLTVV.

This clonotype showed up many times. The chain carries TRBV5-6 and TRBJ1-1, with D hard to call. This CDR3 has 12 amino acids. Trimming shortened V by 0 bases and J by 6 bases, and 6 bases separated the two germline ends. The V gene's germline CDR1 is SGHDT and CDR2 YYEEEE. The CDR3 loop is CASSLGLAEAFF. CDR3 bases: TGTGCCAGCAGCTTGGGGCTCGCTGAAGCTTTCTTT.

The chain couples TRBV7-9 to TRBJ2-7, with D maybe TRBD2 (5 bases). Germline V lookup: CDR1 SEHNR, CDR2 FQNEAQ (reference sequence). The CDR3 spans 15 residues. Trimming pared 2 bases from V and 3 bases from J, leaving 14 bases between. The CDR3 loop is CASSLNPSTGYEQYF. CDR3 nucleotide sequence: TGTGCCAGCAGCTTAAATCCTAGCACCGGCTACGAGCAGTACTTC. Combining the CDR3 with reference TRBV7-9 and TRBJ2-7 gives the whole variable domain DTGVSQNPRHKITKRGQNVTFRCDPISEHNRLYWYRQTLGQGPEFLTYFQNEAQLEKSRLLSDRFSAERPKGSFSTLEIQRTEQGDSAMYLCASSLNPSTGYEQYFGPGTRLTVT.

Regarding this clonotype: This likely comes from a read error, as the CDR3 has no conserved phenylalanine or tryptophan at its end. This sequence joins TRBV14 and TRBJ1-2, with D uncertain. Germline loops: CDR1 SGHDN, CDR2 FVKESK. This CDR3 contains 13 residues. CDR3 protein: CASGQVQNYGYTL. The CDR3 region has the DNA TGTGCCAGCGGCCAAGTTCAAAACTATGGCTACACCCTC.

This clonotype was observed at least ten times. CDR3 in DNA: TGTGCCAGCAGCCTTCCCCACGGGGAGACCCAGTACTTC. It translates to CASSLPHGETQYF. The rearrangement uses TRBV7-9 and TRBJ2-5; D is unclear. The CDR3 runs 13 residues. V lost 5 bases and J 5 bases, leaving 12 bases between the germline ends. The germline gives CDR1 SEHNR, CDR2 FQNEAQ (reference sequence).

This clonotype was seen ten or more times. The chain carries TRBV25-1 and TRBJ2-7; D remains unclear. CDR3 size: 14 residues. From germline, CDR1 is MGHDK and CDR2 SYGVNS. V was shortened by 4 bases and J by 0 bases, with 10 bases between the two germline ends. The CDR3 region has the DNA TGTGCCAGCAGTGGACGGACGGTCTCCTACGAGCAGTACTTC. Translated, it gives CASSGRTVSYEQYF.

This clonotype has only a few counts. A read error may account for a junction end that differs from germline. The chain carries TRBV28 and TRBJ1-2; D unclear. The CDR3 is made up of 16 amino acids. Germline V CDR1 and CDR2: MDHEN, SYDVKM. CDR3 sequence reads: CASSSLRGRRIYGYTF. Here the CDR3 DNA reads TGTGCCAGCAGTTCACTTAGAGGTCGGCGGATCTATGGCTACACTTTC.

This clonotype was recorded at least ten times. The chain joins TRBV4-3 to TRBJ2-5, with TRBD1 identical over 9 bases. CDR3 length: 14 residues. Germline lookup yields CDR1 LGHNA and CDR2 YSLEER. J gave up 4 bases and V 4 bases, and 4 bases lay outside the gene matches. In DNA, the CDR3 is TGCGCCAGCAGCCGAGAGGACAGGGGAGAGACCCAGTACTTC. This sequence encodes CASSREDRGETQYF.

CDR3 sequence: CASSRKGYLNTEAFF. In DNA, the CDR3 is TGTGCCAGCAGCCGAAAGGGCTACCTGAACACTGAAGCTTTCTTT. V gene TRBV2 combines with J gene TRBJ1-1, with D hard to call. CDR1 is SNHLY, CDR2 FYNNEI, per germline. The CDR3 length is 15 residues. With 6 bases removed from V and 0 bases from J, the gap between germline ends came to 14 bases.

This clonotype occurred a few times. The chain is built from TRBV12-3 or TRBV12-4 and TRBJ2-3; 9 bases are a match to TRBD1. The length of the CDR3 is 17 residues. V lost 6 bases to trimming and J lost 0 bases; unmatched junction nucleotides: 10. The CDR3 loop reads CASRLKLTGGSTDTQYF. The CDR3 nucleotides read TGTGCCAGCAGACTAAAACTGACAGGGGGTAGCACAGATACGCAGTATTTT.

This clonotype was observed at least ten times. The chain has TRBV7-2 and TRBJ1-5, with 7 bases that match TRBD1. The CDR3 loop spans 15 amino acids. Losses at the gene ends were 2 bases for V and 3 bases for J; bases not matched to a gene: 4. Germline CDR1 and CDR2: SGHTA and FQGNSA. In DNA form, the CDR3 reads TGTGCCAGCAGCTTATCCACAGGGGTCAATCAGCCCCAGCATTTT. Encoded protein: CASSLSTGVNQPQHF.

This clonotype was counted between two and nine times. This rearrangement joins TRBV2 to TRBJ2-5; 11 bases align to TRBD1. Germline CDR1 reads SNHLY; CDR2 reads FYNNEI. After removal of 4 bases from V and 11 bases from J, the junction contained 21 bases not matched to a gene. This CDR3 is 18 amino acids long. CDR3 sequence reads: CASSGWTGGWGGPMTQYF. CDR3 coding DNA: TGTGCCAGCAGTGGGTGGACAGGGGGCTGGGGAGGGCCCATGACTCAGTACTTC.

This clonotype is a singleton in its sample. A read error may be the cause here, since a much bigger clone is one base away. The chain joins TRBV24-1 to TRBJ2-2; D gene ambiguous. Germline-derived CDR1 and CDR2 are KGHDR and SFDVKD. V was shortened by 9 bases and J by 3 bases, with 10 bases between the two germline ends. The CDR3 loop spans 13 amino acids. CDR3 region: CATGGYDTGELFF. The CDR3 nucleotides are TGTGCCACCGGTGGGTACGACACCGGGGAGCTGTTTTTT.

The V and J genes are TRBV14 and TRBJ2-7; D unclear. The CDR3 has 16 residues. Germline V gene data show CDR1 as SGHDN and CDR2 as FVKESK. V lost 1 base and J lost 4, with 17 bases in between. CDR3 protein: CASSQVGTEEKYEQYF. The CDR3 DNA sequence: TGTGCCAGCAGCCAAGTGGGTACAGAGGAAAAGTACGAGCAGTACTTC.